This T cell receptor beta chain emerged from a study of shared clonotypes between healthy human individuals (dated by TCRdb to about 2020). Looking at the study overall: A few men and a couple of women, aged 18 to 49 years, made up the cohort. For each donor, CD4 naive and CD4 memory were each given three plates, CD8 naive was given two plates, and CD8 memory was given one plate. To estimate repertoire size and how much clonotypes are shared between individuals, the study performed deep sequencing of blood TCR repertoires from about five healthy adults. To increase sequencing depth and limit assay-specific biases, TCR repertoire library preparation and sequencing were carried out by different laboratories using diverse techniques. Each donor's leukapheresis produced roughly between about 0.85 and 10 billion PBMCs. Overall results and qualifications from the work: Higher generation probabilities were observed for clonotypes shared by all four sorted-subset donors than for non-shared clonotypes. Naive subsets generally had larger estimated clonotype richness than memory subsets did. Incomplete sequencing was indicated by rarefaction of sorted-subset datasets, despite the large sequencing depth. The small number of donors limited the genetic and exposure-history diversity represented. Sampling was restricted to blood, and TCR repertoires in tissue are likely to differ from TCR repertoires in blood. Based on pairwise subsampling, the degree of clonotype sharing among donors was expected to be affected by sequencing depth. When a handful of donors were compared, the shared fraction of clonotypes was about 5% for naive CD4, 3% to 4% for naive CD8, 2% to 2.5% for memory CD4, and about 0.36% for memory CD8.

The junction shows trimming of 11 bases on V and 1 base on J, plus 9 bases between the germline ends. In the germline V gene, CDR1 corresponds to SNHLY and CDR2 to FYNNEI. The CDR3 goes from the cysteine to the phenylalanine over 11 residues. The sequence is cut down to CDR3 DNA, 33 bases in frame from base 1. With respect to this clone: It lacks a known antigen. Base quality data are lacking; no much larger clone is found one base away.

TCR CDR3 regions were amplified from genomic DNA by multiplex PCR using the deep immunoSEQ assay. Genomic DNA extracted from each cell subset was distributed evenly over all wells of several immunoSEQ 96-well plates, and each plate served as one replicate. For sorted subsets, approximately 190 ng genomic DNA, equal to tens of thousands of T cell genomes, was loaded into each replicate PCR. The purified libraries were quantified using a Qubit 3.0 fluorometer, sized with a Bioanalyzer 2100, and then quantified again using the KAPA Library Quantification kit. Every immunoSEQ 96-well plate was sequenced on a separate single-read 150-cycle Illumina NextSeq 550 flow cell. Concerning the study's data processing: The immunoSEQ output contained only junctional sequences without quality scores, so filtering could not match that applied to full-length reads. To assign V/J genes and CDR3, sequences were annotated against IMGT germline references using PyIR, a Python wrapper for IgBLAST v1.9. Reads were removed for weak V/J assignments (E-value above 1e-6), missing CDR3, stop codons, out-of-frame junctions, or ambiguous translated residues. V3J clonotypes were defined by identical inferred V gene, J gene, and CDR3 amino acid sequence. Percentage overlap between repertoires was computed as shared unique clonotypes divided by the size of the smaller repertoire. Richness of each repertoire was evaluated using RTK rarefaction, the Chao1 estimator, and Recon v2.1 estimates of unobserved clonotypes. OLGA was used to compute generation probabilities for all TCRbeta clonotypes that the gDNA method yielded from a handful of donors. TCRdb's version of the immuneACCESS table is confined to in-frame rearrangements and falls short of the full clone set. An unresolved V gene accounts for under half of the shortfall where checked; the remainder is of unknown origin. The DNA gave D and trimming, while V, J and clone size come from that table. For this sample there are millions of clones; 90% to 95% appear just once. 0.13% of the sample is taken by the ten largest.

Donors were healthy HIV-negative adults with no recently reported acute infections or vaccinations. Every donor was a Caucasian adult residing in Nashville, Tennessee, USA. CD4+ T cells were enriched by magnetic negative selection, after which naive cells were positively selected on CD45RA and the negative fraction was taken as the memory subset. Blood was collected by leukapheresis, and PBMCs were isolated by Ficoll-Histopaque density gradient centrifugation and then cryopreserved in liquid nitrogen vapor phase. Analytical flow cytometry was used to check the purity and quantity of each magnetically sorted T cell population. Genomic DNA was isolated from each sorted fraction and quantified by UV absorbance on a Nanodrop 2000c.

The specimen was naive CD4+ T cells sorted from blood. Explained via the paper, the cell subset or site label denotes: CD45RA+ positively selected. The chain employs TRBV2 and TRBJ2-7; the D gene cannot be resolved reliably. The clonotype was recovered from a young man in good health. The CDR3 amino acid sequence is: CAGRESYEQYF. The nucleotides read TGTGCCGGAAGGGAATCCTACGAGCAGTACTTC.